The 20 T cell receptor beta chains below come from one sample, sequenced in a study of identical twins. TCRdb ran MiXCR on the 5' RACE reads and lists one entry per CDR3 protein. This repertoire shows more than 650,000 distinct CDR3 sequences, roughly 6% found once; its top ten account for roughly 1.6%. The material sequenced was naive T cells sorted from blood. These receptors were taken from a man in his late teens or twenties in good health.

This clonotype was seen repeatedly, ten times or more. The chain carries TRBV12-3 or TRBV12-4 and TRBJ1-1; D not resolved. The CDR3 consists of 12 residues. Deletions cut 8 bases from V and 5 bases from J, with 12 bases between. Here the CDR3 reads CASRARGTEAFF. DNA of the CDR3: TGTGCCAGCCGGGCCCGCGGGACTGAAGCTTTCTTT.

Turning to this clonotype: This may stem from a read error, because a much larger clone lies one nucleotide away. This chain uses TRBV3-1 with TRBJ2-7; D is possibly TRBD2 (5 bases). This CDR3 has 13 amino acids. Germline-derived CDR1 and CDR2 are LGHDT and YNNKEL (reference sequence). The CDR3 reads CASSQGEGGEHYV. CDR3 sequence (DNA): TGTGCCAGCAGCCAAGGTGAGGGTGGCGAGCATTACGTC.

This clonotype has a handful of counts. The chain uses TRBV20-1 and TRBJ2-7; 7 bases are shared with TRBD2. Germline CDR1 is DFQATT and CDR2 is SNEGSKA (reference sequence). This CDR3 has 15 amino acids. J gave up 3 bases and V 6 bases, and 14 bases lay outside the gene matches. The CDR3 DNA is TGCAGTGCAGATAGGACGGGAGGTGGGATCTACGAGCAGTACGTC. Protein product: CSADRTGGGIYEQYV.

This clonotype appeared many times. The chain carries TRBV20-1 and TRBJ2-1; 8 bases fit TRBD1. The V segment lost 3 bases and the J segment 6 bases; nucleotides outside the gene matches: 19. Per the germline V gene, CDR1 is DFQATT and CDR2 is SNEGSKA (reference sequence). This CDR3 contains 18 residues. The CDR3 DNA sequence: TGCAGTGCTAGTGGAGTGAGACAGGGGCCACCGTTTCTCAATGAGCAGTTCTTC. As protein: CSASGVRQGPPFLNEQFF.

This clonotype showed up just a few times. At one end, the junction sequence differs from germline, possibly due to a read error. The chain has TRBV6-5 and TRBJ1-2; D is possibly TRBD1 (6 bases). Germline CDR1 MNHEY, CDR2 SVGAGI. The CDR3 runs 19 residues. As DNA, the CDR3 is TGTGCCATCAGTTACCACCAGGGGCTTCATGATTTACTAAACTATGGCTACACCTTC. Protein: CAISYHQGLHDLLNYGYTF.

This clonotype was detected many times. The chain joins TRBV2 to TRBJ2-1; weak D call: TRBD2 (6 bases). CDR3 length: 12 amino acids. V was clipped by 8 bases and J by 8 bases, with 13 bases between them. Per germline, CDR1 SNHLY and CDR2 FYNNEI. The CDR3 region is CASSGDWDEQFF. As DNA, the CDR3 is TGTGCCAGCTCGGGGGATTGGGATGAGCAGTTCTTC.

This clonotype was seen ten or more times. The CDR3 DNA sequence: TGTGCCAGCAGCGATAGCGGGGGCCTAACGGATACGCAGTATTTT. It yields the protein CASSDSGGLTDTQYF. V usage is TRBV11-2 and J usage is TRBJ2-3; 9 nucleotides agree with TRBD2. With V trimmed by 5 bases and J by 6 bases, 9 bases remained unmatched. This CDR3 spans 15 amino acids. Germline CDR1 and CDR2: SGHAT and FQNNGV.

The chain links TRBV12-3 or TRBV12-4 to TRBJ1-6; D is unresolved. The ends were cut back, 2 bases at V and 7 bases at J, with 9 bases in the middle. The CDR3 length is 14 residues. CDR3: CASSLRVENSPLHF. The DNA for the CDR3 is TGTGCCAGCAGTTTACGGGTGGAGAATTCACCCCTCCACTTT.

This clonotype was recorded a few times. CDR3 DNA: TGTGCCAGCAGCTTGGAGCGGGAGGAATTGGTCGGGCAGTTCTTC. This codes for CASSLEREELVGQFF. The chain carries TRBV5-6 and TRBJ2-1, with 9 nucleotides matching TRBD2. The junction had 10 bases not matched to a gene; V was cut back by 0 bases and J by 12 bases. Germline V gene data show CDR1 as SGHDT and CDR2 as YYEEEE. This CDR3 has 15 residues.

The genes are TRBV20-1 and TRBJ2-1; the match to TRBD2 covers 7 bases. The germline V gene has CDR1 DFQATT and CDR2 SNEGSKA (reference sequence). The CDR3 consists of 15 residues. V trimming: 2 bases; J trimming: 7 bases; junction bases outside the gene matches: 11. In DNA, the CDR3 is TGCAGTGCTAGACCTACCTTCGCGGGAGTGAATGAGCAGTTCTTC. Residues: CSARPTFAGVNEQFF.

This clonotype was counted only a few times. This chain links TRBV9 with TRBJ1-2; 7 nucleotides line up with TRBD1. The germline V gene has CDR1 SGDLS and CDR2 YYNGEE. The CDR3 spans 16 residues. Trimming cost V 0 bases and J 3 bases; bases outside gene matches: 8. Written as DNA, the CDR3 is TGTGCCAGCAGCGTAGCTACACAGGGGACCTACTATGGCTACACCTTC. It specifies CASSVATQGTYYGYTF.

This clonotype has ten or more counts. V and J are TRBV20-1 and TRBJ2-2; a possible D gene is TRBD2 (5 bases). The CDR3 consists of 12 residues. V shed 2 bases and J shed 5 bases, with 6 bases lying between them. Looked up from germline, CDR1 is DFQATT and CDR2 is SNEGSKA (reference sequence). The CDR3 bases are TGCAGTGCTAGAACGGGAACCGGGGAGCTGTTTTTT. Translation: CSARTGTGELFF.

This sequence joins TRBV5-1 and TRBJ1-5; the match to TRBD1 covers 12 bases. The CDR3 length is 15 residues. CDR1 is SGHRS, CDR2 YFSETQ, per germline. V lost 3 bases and J lost 7; bases outside the gene matches: 5. The CDR3 region is CASSWGDRGLQPQHF. The CDR3 DNA reads TGCGCCAGCAGCTGGGGGGACAGGGGGCTCCAGCCCCAGCATTTT.

This clonotype was seen many times. This chain links TRBV5-1 with TRBJ2-4; D possibly corresponds to TRBD1 (6 bases). The CDR3 spans 14 residues. Germline V CDR1 and CDR2: SGHRS, YFSETQ. V shed 1 base and J shed 8 bases, with 13 bases lying between them. CDR3: CASSLIQGTDIQYF. In DNA form, the CDR3 reads TGCGCCAGCAGCTTGATACAGGGCACGGACATTCAGTACTTC.

This clonotype was observed at least ten times. The V call is TRBV7-3, the J call TRBJ1-1; 8 bases are shared with TRBD1. The V gene end was trimmed by 1 base and the J gene end by 5 bases; junction bases not matched to a gene: 9. This CDR3 has 16 amino acids. Germline V CDR1 and CDR2: SGHTA, FQGTGA. The CDR3 loop reads CASSLNRGEIGTEAFF. The DNA of the CDR3 is TGTGCCAGCAGCTTAAACAGGGGGGAGATAGGGACTGAAGCTTTCTTT.

This clonotype was observed at least ten times. V gene TRBV20-1 combines with J gene TRBJ2-5; 13 bases agree with TRBD2. The length of the CDR3 is 17 residues. Germline V gene data show CDR1 as DFQATT and CDR2 as SNEGSKA (reference sequence). Written as DNA, the CDR3 is TGCAGCGCGGGGACTAGCGGGAAGGTTTTGGTTAAGGAGACCCAGTACTTC. Translated: CSAGTSGKVLVKETQYF.

At least ten counts were recorded for this clonotype. The J gene is TRBJ2-1, the V gene TRBV6-5; possibly TRBD1 for D (6 bases). The CDR3 spans 14 residues. From germline, CDR1 is MNHEY and CDR2 SVGAGI. Trimming removed 6 bases from V and 6 bases from J, with 15 bases in between. CDR3 sequence (DNA): TGTGCCAGCAGGTACCAGGGGACCTCCAATGAGCAGTTCTTC. Amino acid sequence: CASRYQGTSNEQFF.

The V gene is TRBV29-1, the J gene TRBJ1-3; 7 positions agree with TRBD1. J gave up 4 bases and V 6 bases, and 3 bases lay outside the gene matches. CDR1 is SQVTM and CDR2 is ANQGSEA in the germline V gene. The CDR3 has 12 residues. The CDR3 sequence: CSVGTAGNTIYF. For the CDR3, the DNA is TGCAGCGTGGGGACAGCCGGAAACACCATATATTTT.

In its sample, this clonotype was seen a few times. V usage is TRBV24-1 and J usage is TRBJ1-2; 9 bases map to TRBD1. CDR1 and CDR2 from the germline V gene are KGHDR and SFDVKD. After removal of 3 bases from V and 4 bases from J, the junction contained 5 bases not matched to a gene. The CDR3 covers 15 residues. The CDR3 here is CATSDPGQGTYGYTF. The CDR3 DNA follows: TGTGCCACCAGTGATCCGGGACAGGGTACCTATGGCTACACCTTC.

This clonotype was found a few times. This chain joins TRBV11-3 and TRBJ2-3; no definite D call. V shed 4 bases and J shed 11 bases, with 13 bases lying between them. Germline lookup yields CDR1 SGHNT and CDR2 YENEEA. The length of the CDR3 is 12 residues. The CDR3 region is CASSSGPKRQYF. The CDR3 DNA follows: TGTGCCAGCAGCTCGGGTCCAAAAAGGCAGTATTTT.